This TCR beta chain was sequenced during a study of cytomegalovirus exposure and HLA in healthy donors. Overall study findings and caveats: The study listed some 160 cytomegalovirus-associated TCR beta chains. A few chains tied to CMV proved CMV antigen-specific in vitro.

This PCR relied on a set of 60 Vbeta primers and 13 Jbeta primers. Assay used: immunoSEQ multiplex PCR; TCRdb lists only in-frame clones, some missing. The sample lists approximately 150,000 clones, roughly 74% occurring once. As for this clone: Its target is unknown.

The CDR3 has 15 residues. CDR1 is LNHDA and CDR2 is SQIVND in the germline V gene (reference sequence). J was trimmed by 4 bases and V by 1 base; bases with no gene match: 3. V gene TRBV19 combines with J gene TRBJ2-1, with TRBD2 matching 8 bases. The sequence was obtained from a woman in her 40s in good health and CMV-seropositive. Sequenced input: PBMCs. CDR3 nucleotide sequence: TGTGCCAGTAGTATAGCTAGCGGGTTATACAATGAGCAGTTCTTC. Translating gives CASSIASGLYNEQFF.